The source of this T cell receptor beta chain is a study of T-cell reconstitution after alpha-beta-depleted transplantation in children. This clonotype occurred many times. Germline lookup yields CDR1 SGHRS and CDR2 YFSETQ. The V gene lost 1 base and the J gene lost 4 bases, with 5 bases spanning the gap. The CDR3 spans 13 residues. TCRbeta library construction was performed incorporating unique molecular identifiers. Using its own MiXCR run on the PCR reads, TCRdb lists one record per CDR3 protein. Of 200,000 to 300,000 distinct CDR3 sequences listed, 9.5% to 15% are singletons. The gene calls are TRBV5-1 and TRBJ2-2; D unresolved. This specimen consisted of PBMCs from the stem cell graft donor, obtained from the stem cell graft. The clonotype comes from a human donor who donated a stem cell graft to a child with acute lymphoblastic leukemia. The CDR3 DNA sequence: TGCGCCAGCAGCTTGATGAGCACCGGGGAGCTGTTTTTT. Amino acids: CASSLMSTGELFF.